A selection of T cell receptor beta chains follows, all from one sample in a study of early T cells in non-severe SARS-CoV-2 infection. TCRdb independently ran MiXCR on the 5' RACE reads; one entry per CDR3 protein. The profile shows about 69,000 distinct CDR3 sequences, approximately 9.5% of them singletons. The sequencing sample was made of whole blood. These receptors were obtained from an adult who was a healthcare worker with PCR-confirmed SARS-CoV-2 infection or an uninfected control (not recorded which). CDR3s include the opening cysteine and the closing phenylalanine or tryptophan. The order of the fields is D gene, V gene, J gene, clone size, CDR3 protein, CDR3 DNA. The D gene is left open where the match is weak. Clone size is not always given. Where it is, it says once, few, many or a class for expanded clones.

>TRBD1|TRBV10-1|TRBJ1-1|many
CASSESIGQGYKMNTEAFF
TGCGCCAGCAGTGAATCGATCGGACAGGGCTACAAAATGAACACTGAAGCTTTCTTT
>-|TRBV19|TRBJ2-3|many
CASSIANTQYF
TGTGCCAGTAGTATAGCCAATACGCAGTATTTT
>TRBD1|TRBV10-1|TRBJ2-7|-
CASSETPGTGYGKQYF
TGCGCCAGCAGTGAGACCCCCGGGACAGGATACGGGAAGCAGTACTTC
>TRBD1|TRBV29-1|TRBJ1-4|-
CSVGQGWEKLFF
TGCAGCGTTGGACAGGGTTGGGAAAAACTGTTTTTT
>-|TRBV24-1|TRBJ2-2|-
CATSDFGGKGTGELFF
TGTGCCACCAGTGATTTCGGAGGGAAGGGAACCGGGGAGCTGTTTTTT
>-|TRBV5-4|TRBJ2-2|many
CASSSPDLALTGELFF
TGTGCCAGCAGCTCCCCGGATCTTGCGTTGACCGGGGAGCTGTTTTTT
>-|TRBV5-1|TRBJ1-1|few
CASSHGPRTEAFF
TGCGCCAGCAGCCACGGACCGCGCACTGAAGCTTTCTTT
>-|TRBV7-9|TRBJ2-7|-
CASSLAGILSYEQYF
TGTGCCAGCAGCTTAGCGGGAATCCTCTCCTACGAGCAGTACTTC
>-|TRBV7-8|TRBJ2-1|few
CASSLQAFGEQFF
TGTGCCAGCAGCTTGCAAGCTTTCGGTGAGCAGTTCTTC
>TRBD1|TRBV29-1|TRBJ1-1|-
CTVEPGQGLMNTEAFF
TGCACCGTTGAGCCGGGACAGGGTCTCATGAACACTGAAGCTTTCTTT
>-|TRBV30|TRBJ2-7|many
CAWSSVTGRYF
TGTGCCTGGAGTTCTGTCACTGGTCGGTACTTC
>TRBD1|TRBV3-1|TRBJ1-1|many
CASSQDRASGPTEAFF
TGTGCCAGCAGCCAGGACAGGGCCAGCGGGCCCACTGAAGCTTTCTTT
>TRBD2|TRBV9|TRBJ2-1|many
CASSVEAGAYNEQFF
TGTGCCAGCAGCGTAGAAGCGGGAGCGTACAATGAGCAGTTCTTC
>TRBD1|TRBV20-1|TRBJ2-4|few
CSAPKADREAKNIQYF
TGCAGTGCCCCTAAGGCGGACAGGGAAGCCAAAAACATTCAGTACTTC
>TRBD1|TRBV6-5|TRBJ1-3|-
CASGGQGPNTIYF
TGTGCCAGCGGTGGACAGGGGCCAAACACCATATATTTT
>TRBD1|TRBV11-2|TRBJ1-2|-
CASNPGTGTRDGYTF
TGTGCCAGCAATCCTGGGACAGGGACTAGAGATGGCTACACCTTC
>-|TRBV7-9|TRBJ1-1|-
CASSSEYTEAFF
TGTGCCAGCAGCTCAGAATACACTGAAGCTTTCTTT
>TRBD2|TRBV7-6|TRBJ2-2|many
CASSLNWREGSGELFF
TGTGCCAGCAGCCTCAACTGGCGGGAGGGTTCCGGGGAGCTGTTTTTT
>-|TRBV5-1|TRBJ2-7|few
CASSLSGFGEQYF
TGCGCCAGCAGCTTGTCGGGCTTCGGGGAGCAGTACTTC
>-|TRBV5-1|TRBJ1-1|-
CASSPSGRRTEAFF
TGCGCCAGCAGCCCCTCCGGGAGGAGGACTGAAGCTTTCTTT
>-|TRBV6-6|TRBJ2-1|-
CASSYSKSYNEQFF
TGTGCCAGCAGTTACTCAAAGAGTTACAATGAGCAGTTCTTC
>TRBD1|TRBV5-4|TRBJ2-6|many
CASSVGTGPSGANVLTF
TGTGCCAGCAGCGTCGGGACAGGACCATCTGGGGCCAACGTCCTGACTTTC
>-|TRBV29-1|TRBJ1-2|-
CSVEGGDLNYGYTF
TGCAGCGTTGAAGGAGGGGACCTGAACTATGGCTACACCTTC
>-|TRBV10-2|TRBJ2-2|-
CASTLPGDTGELFF
TGCGCCAGCACCCTACCAGGAGACACCGGGGAGCTGTTTTTT
>TRBD1|TRBV5-5|TRBJ1-1|few
CASSLLRGQMNTEAFF
TGTGCCAGCAGCTTGCTCAGGGGGCAAATGAACACTGAAGCTTTCTTT
>-|TRBV3-1|TRBJ2-1|few
CASSRERYNEQFF
TGTGCCAGCAGCCGAGAACGATACAATGAGCAGTTCTTC
>-|TRBV24-1|TRBJ1-2|few
CATSDFKGYGYTF
TGTGCCACCAGTGATTTTAAGGGGTATGGCTACACCTTC
>-|TRBV12-3/TRBV12-4|TRBJ2-5|-
CASSFQQREETQYF
TGTGCCAGCAGTTTCCAACAGAGAGAAGAGACCCAGTACTTC
>-|TRBV20-1|TRBJ2-1|-
CSARSPGRTYNEQFF
TGCAGTGCTCGGTCCCCGGGGCGAACCTACAATGAGCAGTTCTTC
>-|TRBV5-8|TRBJ2-5|-
CASSFAGRSQETQYF
TGTGCCAGCAGCTTCGCTGGCAGGAGCCAAGAGACCCAGTACTTC
>TRBD1|TRBV18|TRBJ2-7|many
CASSGDSYEQYF
TGTGCCAGCTCAGGGGACAGCTACGAGCAGTACTTC